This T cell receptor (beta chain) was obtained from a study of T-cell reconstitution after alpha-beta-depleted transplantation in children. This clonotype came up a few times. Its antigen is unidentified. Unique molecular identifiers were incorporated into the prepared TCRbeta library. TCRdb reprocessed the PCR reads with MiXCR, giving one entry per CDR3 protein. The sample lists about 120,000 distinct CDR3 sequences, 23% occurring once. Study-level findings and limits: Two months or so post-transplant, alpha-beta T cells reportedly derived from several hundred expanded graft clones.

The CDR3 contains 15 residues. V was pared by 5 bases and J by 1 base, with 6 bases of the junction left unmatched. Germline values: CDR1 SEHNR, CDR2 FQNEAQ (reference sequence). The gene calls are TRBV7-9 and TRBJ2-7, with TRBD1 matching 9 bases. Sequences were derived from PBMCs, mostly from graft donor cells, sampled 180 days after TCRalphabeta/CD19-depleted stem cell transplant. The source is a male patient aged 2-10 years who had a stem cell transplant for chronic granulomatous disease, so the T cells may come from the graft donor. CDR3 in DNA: TGTGCCAGCAGCACCGGACAGGGGCCGTCCTACGAGCAGTACTTC. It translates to CASSTGQGPSYEQYF.